This T cell receptor (beta chain) was sequenced during a study of CD4+ T cells in melanoma. TCRdb's copy holds only in-frame clones and misses some; the assay was immunoSEQ multiplex PCR. The repertoire consists of roughly 120,000 clones, with 92% occurring once and the leading ten covering around 3%. V shed 5 bases and J 5 bases; nucleotides not matched to a gene: 11. CDR3 length equals 15 residues. CDR1 SGHVS and CDR2 FNYEAQ come from the germline V gene. This clonotype was obtained from a human donor with melanoma. Sequenced material: peripheral blood. The chain employs TRBV7-6 and TRBJ1-1; TRBD1 matches 7 bases. The CDR3 bases are TGTGCCAGCAGCCAAGAACCAACCAGGGGGACTGAAGCTTTCTTT. Amino acid sequence: CASSQEPTRGTEAFF. Supplemented by reference TRBV7-6 and TRBJ1-1, the full variable domain reads GAGVSQSPRYKVTKRGQDVALRCDPISGHVSLYWYRQALGQGPEFLTYFNYEAQQDKSGLPNDRFSAERPEGSISTLTIQRTEQRDSAMYRCASSQEPTRGTEAFFGQGTRLTVV.